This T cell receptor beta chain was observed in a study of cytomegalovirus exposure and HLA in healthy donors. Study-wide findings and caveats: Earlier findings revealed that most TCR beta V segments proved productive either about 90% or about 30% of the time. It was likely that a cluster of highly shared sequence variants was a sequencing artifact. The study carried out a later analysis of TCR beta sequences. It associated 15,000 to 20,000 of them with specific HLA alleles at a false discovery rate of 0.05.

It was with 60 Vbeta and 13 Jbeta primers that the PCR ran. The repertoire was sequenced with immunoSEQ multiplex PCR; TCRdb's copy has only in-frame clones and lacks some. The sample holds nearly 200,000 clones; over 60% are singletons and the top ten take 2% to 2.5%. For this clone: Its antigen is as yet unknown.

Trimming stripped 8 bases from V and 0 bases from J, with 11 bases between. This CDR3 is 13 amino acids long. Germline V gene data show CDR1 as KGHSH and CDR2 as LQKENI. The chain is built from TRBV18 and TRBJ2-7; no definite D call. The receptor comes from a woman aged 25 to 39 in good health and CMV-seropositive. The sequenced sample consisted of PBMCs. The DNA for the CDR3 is TGTGCCAGCACAGCAGGCGTCTCCTACGAGCAGTACTTC. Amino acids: CASTAGVSYEQYF.